This T cell receptor (beta chain) appears in the sequencing data of a study of control samples from healthy donors and cancer patients. This table comes from immunoSEQ multiplex PCR, and its TCRdb copy is limited to in-frame clones, with some not included. The sample gives 150,000 or so clones, roughly nine tenths of which show up once; 7.1% is in the top ten. To note about this clone: Other nucleotide sequences from this sample produce the same CDR3.

This clonotype originated in a young man in good health. Sequenced input: blood.

CDR3 region: CASSPGGWNTEAFF. CDR3 nucleotides: TGTGCCAGCAGCCCAGGGGGCTGGAACACTGAAGCTTTCTTT. The rearrangement links TRBV3-1 (or the pseudogene TRBV3-2) to TRBJ1-1; 8 positions match TRBD1. The germline V gene encodes CDR1 LGHDT and CDR2 YNNKEL (reference sequence). The V and J ends lost 4 bases and 1 base, in that order; junction bases with no gene match: 2. The CDR3 extends over 14 amino acids.